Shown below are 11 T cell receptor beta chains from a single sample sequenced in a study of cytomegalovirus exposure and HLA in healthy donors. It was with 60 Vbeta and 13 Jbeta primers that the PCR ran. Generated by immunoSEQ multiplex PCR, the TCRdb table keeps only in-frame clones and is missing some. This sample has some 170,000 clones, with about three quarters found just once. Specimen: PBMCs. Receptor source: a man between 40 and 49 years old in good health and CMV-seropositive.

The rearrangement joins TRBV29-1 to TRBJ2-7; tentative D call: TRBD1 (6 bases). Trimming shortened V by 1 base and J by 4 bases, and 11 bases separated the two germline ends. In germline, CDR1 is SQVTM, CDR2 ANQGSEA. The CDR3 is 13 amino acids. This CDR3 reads CSVEAGALYEQYF. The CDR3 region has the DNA TGCAGCGTTGAAGCAGGGGCTTTGTACGAGCAGTACTTC.

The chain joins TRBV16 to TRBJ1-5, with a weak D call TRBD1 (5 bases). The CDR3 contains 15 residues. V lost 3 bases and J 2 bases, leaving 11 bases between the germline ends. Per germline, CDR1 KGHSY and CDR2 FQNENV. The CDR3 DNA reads TGTGCCAGCAGCCACCCTACACAGGGCAATCAGCCCCAGCATTTT. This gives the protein CASSHPTQGNQPQHF.

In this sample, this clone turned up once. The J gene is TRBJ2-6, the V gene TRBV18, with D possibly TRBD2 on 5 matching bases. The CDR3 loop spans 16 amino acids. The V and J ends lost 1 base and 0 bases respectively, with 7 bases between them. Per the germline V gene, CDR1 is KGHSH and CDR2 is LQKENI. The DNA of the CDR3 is TGTGCCAGCTCACCACAGGCGGGCTCTGGGGCCAACGTCCTGACTTTC. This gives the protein CASSPQAGSGANVLTF.

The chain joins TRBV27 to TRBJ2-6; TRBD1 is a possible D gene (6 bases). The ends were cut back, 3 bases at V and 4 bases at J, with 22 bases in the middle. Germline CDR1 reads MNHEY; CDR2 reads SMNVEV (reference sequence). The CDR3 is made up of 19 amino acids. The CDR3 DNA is TGTGCCAGCAGTTTCCGGGTAAGGGGGTGGGAGCGCGGGGCCAACGTCCTGACTTTC. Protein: CASSFRVRGWERGANVLTF.

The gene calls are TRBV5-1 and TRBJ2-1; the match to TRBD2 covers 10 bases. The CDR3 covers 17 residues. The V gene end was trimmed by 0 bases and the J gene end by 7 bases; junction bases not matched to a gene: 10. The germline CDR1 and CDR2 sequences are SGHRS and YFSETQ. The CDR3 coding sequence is TGCGCCAGCAGCTTGGCCGAAGCGGGAGGGCCTAGGAATGAGCAGTTCTTC. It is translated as CASSLAEAGGPRNEQFF.

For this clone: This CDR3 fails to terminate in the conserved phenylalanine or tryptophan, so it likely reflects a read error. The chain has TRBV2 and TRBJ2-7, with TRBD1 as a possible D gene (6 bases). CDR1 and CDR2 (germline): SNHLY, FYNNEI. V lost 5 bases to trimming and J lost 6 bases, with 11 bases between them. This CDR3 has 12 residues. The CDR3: CASSLTGSEQYL. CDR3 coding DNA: TGTGCCAGCAGTCTGACAGGTTCCGAGCAGTACCTC.

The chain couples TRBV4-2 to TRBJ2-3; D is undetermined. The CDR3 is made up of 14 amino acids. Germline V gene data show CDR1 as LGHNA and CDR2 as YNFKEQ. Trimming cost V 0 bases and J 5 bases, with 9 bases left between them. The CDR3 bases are TGTGCCAGCAGCCAAGATCGAGGAAGAGATACGCAGTATTTT. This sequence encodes CASSQDRGRDTQYF.

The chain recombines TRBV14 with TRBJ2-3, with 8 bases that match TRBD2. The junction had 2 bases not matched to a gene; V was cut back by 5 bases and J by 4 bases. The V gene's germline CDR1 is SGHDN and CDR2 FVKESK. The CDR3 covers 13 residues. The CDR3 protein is CASSFGGADTQYF. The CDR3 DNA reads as TGTGCCAGCAGCTTCGGGGGGGCAGATACGCAGTATTTT.

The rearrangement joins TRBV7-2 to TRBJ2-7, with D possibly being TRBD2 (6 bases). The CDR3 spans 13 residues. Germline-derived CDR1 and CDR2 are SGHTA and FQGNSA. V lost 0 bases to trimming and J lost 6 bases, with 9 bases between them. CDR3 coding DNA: TGTGCCAGCAGCTTAGCAGGGCGGGGCGAGCAGTACTTC. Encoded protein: CASSLAGRGEQYF.

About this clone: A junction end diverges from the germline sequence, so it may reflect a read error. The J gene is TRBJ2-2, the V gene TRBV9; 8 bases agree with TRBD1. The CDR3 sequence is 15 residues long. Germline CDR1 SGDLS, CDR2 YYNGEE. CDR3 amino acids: CASGVGDRRTGELFF. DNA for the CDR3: TGTGCCAGCGGCGTAGGGGACAGGAGGACCGGGGAGCTGTTTTTT.

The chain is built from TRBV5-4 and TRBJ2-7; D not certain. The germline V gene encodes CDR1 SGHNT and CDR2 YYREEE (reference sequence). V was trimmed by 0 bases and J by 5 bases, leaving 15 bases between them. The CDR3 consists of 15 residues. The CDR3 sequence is CASSLAGRSSDEQYF. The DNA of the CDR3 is TGTGCCAGCAGCTTGGCCGGCAGGTCGTCCGACGAGCAGTACTTC. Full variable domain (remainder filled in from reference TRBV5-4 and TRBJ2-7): ETGVTQSPTHLIKTRGQQVTLRCSSQSGHNTVSWYQQALGQGPQFIFQYYREEENGRGNFPPRFSGLQFPNYSSELNVNALELDDSALYLCASSLAGRSSDEQYFGPGTRLTVT.